Below, one T cell receptor (beta chain) is given with its context. Specified time point: blood 2 weeks post-SBRT. Treatment reported: 15 Gy SBRT to primary tumor, nephrectomy 4 weeks later. These data are taken from a study of radiation and T cells in renal cell carcinoma. The repertoire was sequenced with immunoSEQ multiplex PCR; TCRdb's copy has only in-frame clones and lacks some. The sample includes 100,000 to 150,000 clones, around 82% seen only once; the top ten take 5.8%. V lost 7 bases to trimming and J lost 6 bases, with 16 bases between them. The CDR3 extends over 13 amino acids. CDR1 and CDR2 from the germline V gene are MNHNS and SASEGT.

This specimen was blood, taken from a patient whose treatment included radiotherapy and nephrectomy. The V and J genes are TRBV6-1 and TRBJ2-7; tentatively, D is TRBD1 (6 bases). The receptor was derived from a man between 50 and 59 years old with renal cell carcinoma. CDR3 amino acids: CASTVGTRGEQYF. DNA for the CDR3: TGTGCCAGCACCGTCGGGACACGCGGCGAGCAGTACTTC.